The source of this T cell receptor (beta chain) is a study of blood T cell repertoires in COVID-19. The wider study: The United States, Italy and Spain provided the acute and convalescent COVID-19 samples.

Comments on this clone: A read error may account for a junction end that differs from germline. Other nucleotide sequences from this sample produce the same CDR3.

CDR1 and CDR2 from the germline V gene are MNHEY and SVGAGI. The CDR3 is made up of 15 amino acids. Clones were read by immunoSEQ multiplex PCR, and TCRdb kept only the in-frame ones, dropping some. This table holds some 8,300 clones, 86% found once. The gene calls are TRBV6-5 and TRBJ2-6; 7 nucleotides align to TRBD1. The specimen sequenced was peripheral blood. This clonotype was sampled from a man between 60 and 75 years old with acute or convalescent COVID-19. The CDR3 sequence: CASSLQGFGANVLTF. The CDR3 DNA reads as TGTGCCAGCAGTTTACAGGGGTTCGGGGCCAACGTCCTGACTTTT.